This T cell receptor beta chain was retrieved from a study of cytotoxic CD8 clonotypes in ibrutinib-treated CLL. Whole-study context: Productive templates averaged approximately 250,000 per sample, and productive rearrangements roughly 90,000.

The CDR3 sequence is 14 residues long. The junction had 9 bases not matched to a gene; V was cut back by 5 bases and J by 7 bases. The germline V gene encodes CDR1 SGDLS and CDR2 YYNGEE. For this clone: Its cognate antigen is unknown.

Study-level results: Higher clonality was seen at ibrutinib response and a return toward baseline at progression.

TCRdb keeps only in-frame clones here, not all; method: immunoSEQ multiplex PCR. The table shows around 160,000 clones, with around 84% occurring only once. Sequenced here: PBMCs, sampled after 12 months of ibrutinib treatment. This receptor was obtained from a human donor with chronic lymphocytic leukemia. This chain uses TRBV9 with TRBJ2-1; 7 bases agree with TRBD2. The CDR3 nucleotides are TGTGCCAGCAGTATGATCGGGACTACGAATGAGCAGTTCTTC. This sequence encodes CASSMIGTTNEQFF.